The T cell receptor (beta chain) described here comes from a study of Ad26.COV2.S vaccination and SARS-CoV-2 variants. Study-wide background: Trial arm assignment for the donor was COV1001 Ad26.COV2.S. Ad26.COV2.S, an intramuscular injection, was given once or twice 56 days apart.

General study results and limits: Analytic work on TCR breadth and depth might have understated the full extent of total T cell responses.

This CDR3 region has 15 residues. Germline V gene data show CDR1 as DFQATT and CDR2 as SNEGSKA (reference sequence). Trimming removed 3 bases at V and 1 base at J, with 15 bases between. This clone was recorded once. Its target is not known. Here immunoSEQ multiplex PCR was the method, and the copy in TCRdb shows in-frame clones only, minus some. The sample has 300,000 to 350,000 clones, 88% seen once; the top ten hold 6.4%. Treatment of the sample: 15 to 20 received Ad26.COV2.S at low or high dose, single or two shots; about 5 received placebo; per-sample allocation not given. Vaccine and placebo recipients were sampled on day 63 after the first injection.

The source of this sequence is a person aged 18 to 59 who received the Ad26.COV2.S COVID-19 vaccine or a placebo. Sequencing was performed on peripheral blood, taken in a trial of Ad26.COV2.S vaccine versus placebo. This chain uses TRBV20-1 with TRBJ2-5; D perhaps matches TRBD2 (5 bases). DNA for the CDR3: TGCAGTGCTAGTCAGTACGGGATGGGCCAAGAGACCCAGTACTTC. Its translation is CSASQYGMGQETQYF.